The present TCR beta chain was sequenced within a study of T-cell reconstitution after alpha-beta-depleted transplantation in children. With regard to this clonotype: What it recognizes is unknown.

Study findings and constraints: A year had passed since transplant, and T-cell counts and diversity by then came mostly from newly produced T cells.

V gave up 4 bases and J gave up 8 bases, with 8 bases separating them. The CDR3 extends over 12 amino acids. The V gene's germline CDR1 is LNHDA and CDR2 SQIVND (reference sequence). Unique molecular identifiers were used to barcode this TCRbeta library. TCRdb fed the PCR reads into MiXCR, producing one record per CDR3 protein. The sample lists over 200,000 distinct CDR3 sequences; roughly 10% were seen once. Sequencing used PBMCs, obtained before TCRalphabeta/CD19-depleted stem cell transplant. The chain joins TRBV19 to TRBJ1-4; D call uncertain. The receptor's source is a child less than two years old with acute myeloid leukemia, due to receive a stem cell transplant. CDR3 loop: CASSRRSEKLFF. In nucleotides, the CDR3 is TGTGCCAGTAGTAGGCGCAGCGAAAAACTGTTTTTT.